This is a list of T cell receptor beta chains from one sample in a study of blood T cell repertoires in COVID-19. This table comes from immunoSEQ multiplex PCR, and its TCRdb copy is limited to in-frame clones, with some not included. The repertoire holds around 290,000 clones, with approximately 85% as singletons. What was sequenced was PBMCs or T cells enriched from blood (not recorded which). The receptor set was obtained from a woman between 25 and 40 years old who had recovered from COVID-19. The CDR3 runs from the conserved cysteine through the conserved F or W. D genes are given only for firm matches. Not all rows give a size; the values are once, few, many and, for expanded clones, a class.

d_call	clone_size	v_call	j_call	cdr3_aa	cdr3_nt
TRBD2	.	TRBV5-5	TRBJ2-7	CASSWAGTSGSNAYEQYF	TGTGCCAGCAGCTGGGCCGGGACTAGCGGGAGTAACGCCTACGAGCAGTACTTC
.	.	TRBV28	TRBJ1-1	CASSLGGMNTEAFF	TGTGCCAGCAGCCTGGGGGGGATGAACACTGAAGCTTTCTTT
TRBD1	.	TRBV27	TRBJ2-7	CASSPGQDSYEQYF	TGTGCCAGCAGTCCAGGACAGGACAGCTACGAGCAGTACTTC
TRBD1	.	TRBV19	TRBJ1-5	CASSTQDRVVTQPQHF	TGTGCCAGTAGTACCCAAGACAGGGTGGTCACTCAGCCCCAGCATTTT
.	.	TRBV11-1	TRBJ1-1	CASSLSGLTKNTEAFF	TGTGCCAGCAGCTTATCAGGTCTGACTAAGAACACTGAAGCTTTCTTT
.	.	TRBV9	TRBJ1-2	CASSPRGGLGYGYTF	TGTGCCAGCAGCCCCCGGGGGGGGCTAGGGTATGGCTACACCTTC
TRBD1	.	TRBV24-1	TRBJ2-2	CATSRDRGLSGELFF	TGTGCCACAAGTCGGGACAGGGGGCTTTCCGGGGAGCTGTTTTTT
.	.	TRBV11-3	TRBJ2-1	CASSLTGSYNEQFF	TGTGCCAGCAGCCTCACTGGTTCCTACAATGAGCAGTTCTTC
TRBD1	.	TRBV7-9	TRBJ1-1	CASSFRQGGPEAFF	TGTGCCAGCAGCTTTAGACAGGGGGGACCTGAAGCTTTCTTT
.	.	TRBV5-4	TRBJ1-2	CASSLDKNFYGYTF	TGTGCCAGCAGCTTGGATAAAAATTTCTATGGCTACACCTTC
.	.	TRBV5-1	TRBJ2-3	CASSLALAVSDTQYF	TGCGCCAGCAGCTTGGCACTAGCAGTGTCAGATACGCAGTATTTT
.	.	TRBV3-1/TRBV3-2	TRBJ1-2	CASSPVSNRGYTF	TGTGCCAGCAGCCCTGTGAGCAATCGGGGCTACACCTTC
.	.	TRBV7-2	TRBJ2-7	CASSRSSYEQYF	TGTGCCAGCAGCCGTAGCTCCTACGAGCAGTACTTC
.	.	TRBV7-8	TRBJ1-1	CASSFQGHQNTEAFF	TGTGCCAGCAGCTTTCAGGGACACCAGAACACTGAAGCTTTCTTT
.	few	TRBV7-3	TRBJ2-2	CASRQRTNTGELFF	TGTGCCAGTAGACAGAGAACGAACACCGGGGAGCTGTTTTTT
.	.	TRBV6-5	TRBJ2-5	CASSYGRGWTQYF	TGTGCCAGCAGTTATGGCAGGGGCTGGACCCAGTACTTC
.	.	TRBV27	TRBJ2-1	CASSSPEGYEQFF	TGTGCCAGCAGTTCCCCGGAGGGGTATGAGCAGTTCTTC
.	.	TRBV7-8	TRBJ1-3	CASFLGKVPRNTIYF	TGTGCCAGTTTCCTCGGGAAGGTCCCTAGAAACACCATATATTTT
TRBD2	.	TRBV15	TRBJ2-1	CATSRDPGGGSEQFF	TGTGCCACCAGCAGAGATCCAGGCGGGGGGAGTGAGCAGTTCTTC
TRBD2	once	TRBV5-1	TRBJ2-3	CASSLGLAGGSTDTQYF	TGCGCCAGCAGCTTGGGACTAGCGGGGGGTAGCACAGATACGCAGTATTTT
TRBD1	.	TRBV11-3	TRBJ1-1	CASSSTGYPDTEAFF	TGTGCCAGCAGCTCGACAGGGTACCCCGACACTGAAGCTTTCTTT
.	.	TRBV5-1	TRBJ2-1	CASSLEAGNEQFF	TGCGCCAGCAGCTTGGAGGCAGGGAATGAGCAGTTCTTC
.	once	TRBV4-1	TRBJ1-1	CASSQVEGRNTEAFF	TGCGCCAGCAGCCAAGTCGAGGGTAGGAACACTGAAGCTTTCTTT
.	.	TRBV20-1	TRBJ2-7	CSASVRVQGEQYF	TGCAGTGCTAGTGTTCGGGTTCAGGGCGAGCAGTACTTC
.	.	TRBV29-1	TRBJ1-1	CSVEAGGTEAFF	TGCAGCGTTGAGGCGGGAGGGACTGAAGCTTTCTTT
.	.	TRBV10-2	TRBJ2-2	CASNRVHTGELFF	TGCGCCAGCAACAGAGTTCACACCGGGGAGCTGTTTTTT
TRBD1	once	TRBV27	TRBJ1-5	CASSLWGLGQAPNQPQHF	TGTGCCAGCAGTTTATGGGGCCTGGGACAGGCCCCAAATCAGCCCCAGCATTTT
TRBD1	.	TRBV6-2/TRBV6-3	TRBJ1-2	CASSPLLGRGPYGYTF	TGTGCCAGCAGCCCTCTGCTGGGAAGGGGGCCCTATGGCTACACCTTC
.	.	TRBV7-6	TRBJ2-1	CASSLIAGVDEQFF	TGTGCCAGCAGCTTAATCGCAGGGGTAGATGAGCAGTTCTTC
TRBD2	.	TRBV28	TRBJ2-3	CASHVAGRVTDTQYF	TGTGCCAGCCATGTAGCGGGACGAGTCACAGATACGCAGTATTTT
TRBD1	.	TRBV28	TRBJ1-2	CASTLTGGSGGYTF	TGTGCCAGCACCCTGACAGGGGGCTCTGGGGGCTACACCTTC
.	once	TRBV7-9	TRBJ1-5	CASSPLDRIRGGPQHF	TGTGCCAGCAGCCCATTAGACAGGATTCGGGGGGGGCCCCAGCATTTT
TRBD2	.	TRBV5-5	TRBJ2-5	CASSFVSGRAVKETQYF	TGTGCCAGCAGCTTCGTTAGCGGGAGGGCGGTCAAAGAGACCCAGTACTTC
TRBD2	once	TRBV7-3	TRBJ2-1	CASSLSGSGYNEQFF	TGTGCCAGCAGCTTAAGCGGGAGTGGGTACAATGAGCAGTTCTTC
.	.	TRBV9	TRBJ1-6	CASSIGTSENSPLHF	TGTGCCAGCAGCATTGGGACATCGGAAAATTCACCCCTCCACTTT
.	once	TRBV30	TRBJ2-3	CAWSVLDTQYF	TGTGCCTGGAGTGTACTAGATACGCAGTATTTT
.	.	TRBV5-1	TRBJ2-1	CASILGVPSSYNEQFF	TGCGCCAGCATCCTGGGCGTCCCCAGCTCCTACAATGAGCAGTTCTTC
TRBD2	.	TRBV7-8	TRBJ2-2	CASSLGGLAGGTGELFF	TGTGCCAGCAGCTTAGGGGGACTAGCGGGAGGGACCGGGGAGCTGTTTTTT
.	.	TRBV5-1	TRBJ2-5	CASSMQGWGETQYF	TGCGCCAGCAGTATGCAGGGCTGGGGTGAGACCCAGTACTTC
.	.	TRBV28	TRBJ1-4	CASSLRREKLFF	TGTGCCAGCAGTTTAAGGAGAGAAAAACTGTTTTTT
TRBD1	.	TRBV4-1	TRBJ2-7	CASSQEGTVSYEQYF	TGCGCCAGCAGCCAAGAAGGGACAGTCTCCTACGAGCAGTACTTC
.	.	TRBV6-5	TRBJ1-1	CASVLGRAGSEAFF	TGTGCCAGCGTCTTGGGCAGGGCGGGGTCTGAAGCTTTCTTT
.	.	TRBV5-4	TRBJ1-1	CASSRSYRDTEAFF	TGTGCCAGCAGCCGATCATACAGGGACACTGAAGCTTTCTTT
TRBD1	.	TRBV5-1	TRBJ1-4	CASSSTTGGYEKLFF	TGCGCCAGCAGCTCCACGACAGGGGGCTATGAAAAACTGTTTTTT
.	.	TRBV10-3	TRBJ1-3	CAIRTTGNTIYF	TGTGCCATCAGGACGACAGGAAACACCATATATTTT
TRBD1	.	TRBV27	TRBJ2-1	CASSFDREGSYNEQFF	TGTGCCAGCAGTTTCGACAGGGAAGGCTCCTACAATGAGCAGTTCTTC
.	.	TRBV6-4	TRBJ2-5	CASSDSSQRKYQETQYF	TGTGCCAGCAGTGACTCGAGCCAGCGGAAGTACCAAGAGACCCAGTACTTC
.	.	TRBV9	TRBJ2-7	CASSVRGQFYEQYF	TGTGCCAGCAGCGTGCGGGGCCAATTTTACGAGCAGTACTTC
.	few	TRBV10-3	TRBJ1-5	CAISLSRDSNQPQHF	TGTGCCATCAGTCTATCCAGGGATAGCAATCAGCCCCAGCATTTT
.	once	TRBV29-1	TRBJ2-7	CSHRTETEQYF	TGCAGCCATCGTACAGAAACTGAGCAGTACTTC
.	.	TRBV7-9	TRBJ1-2	CASSLEGHGYTF	TGTGCCAGCAGCTTAGAGGGGCATGGCTACACCTTC
.	.	TRBV2	TRBJ1-1	CASLEQGPTTEAFF	TGTGCCAGCCTCGAACAGGGCCCAACCACTGAAGCTTTCTTT
.	once	TRBV4-3	TRBJ2-7	CASSQAWQGNYEQYF	TGCGCCAGCAGCCAAGCGTGGCAGGGTAACTACGAGCAGTACTTC
.	.	TRBV9	TRBJ1-4	CASSVSGVDEKLFF	TGTGCCAGCAGCGTATCAGGGGTCGATGAAAAACTGTTTTTT
.	.	TRBV13	TRBJ2-7	CASSLHYGYEQYF	TGTGCCAGCAGCTTACACTACGGATACGAGCAGTACTTC
TRBD1	.	TRBV5-1	TRBJ1-2	CASSRTGNYGYTF	TGCGCCAGCAGCCGGACAGGGAACTATGGCTACACCTTC
.	.	TRBV28	TRBJ2-7	CASSLGPGEQYF	TGTGCCAGCAGTTTGGGCCCCGGCGAGCAGTACTTC
.	.	TRBV6-5	TRBJ2-7	CASSTLTGSYEQYF	TGTGCCAGCAGTACCTTGACAGGATCCTACGAGCAGTACTTC